The 22 T cell receptor beta chains in this list originate from one sample, sequenced in a study of Graves' ophthalmopathy and Graves' hyperthyroidism. Amplification of the TCR beta CDR3 regions used RNA transcripts (as template). HTBI-primed first-round RT-PCR preceded second-round multiplex PCR. TCRdb reprocessed the multiplex PCR reads with MiXCR, giving one entry per CDR3 protein. This sample yields a few hundred thousand distinct CDR3 sequences, of which less than 40% are seen a single time; approximately 4.1% belongs to the top ten. Sequencing was carried out using peripheral blood or thyroid tissue (not recorded which). The source is an adult man with Graves' hyperthyroidism.

V is TRBV6-1 and J is TRBJ1-5; possible D gene TRBD1, 5 bases. This CDR3 is built from 14 residues. The germline CDR1 and CDR2 sequences are MNHNS and SASEGT. Trimming cost V 6 bases and J 3 bases, with 12 bases left between them. The CDR3 sequence: CASRPQVNNQPQHF. CDR3 nucleotides: TGTGCCAGCAGGCCACAGGTAAACAATCAGCCCCAGCATTTT.

In its sample, this clonotype was seen a few times. CDR3: CASSQATWGGPSRETQYF. The CDR3 nucleotides are TGTGCCAGCAGCCAAGCAACTTGGGGAGGGCCTAGTCGAGAGACCCAGTACTTC. This chain connects TRBV3-1 to TRBJ2-5; TRBD2 matches 7 bases. The V segment lost 1 base and the J segment 4 bases; nucleotides outside the gene matches: 15. The CDR3 loop spans 18 amino acids. Germline lookup yields CDR1 LGHDT and CDR2 YNNKEL (reference sequence).

The V call is TRBV29-1, the J call TRBJ1-4, with a tentative D call TRBD1 (5 bases). Germline loops: CDR1 SQVTM, CDR2 ANQGSEA. V lost 6 bases and J lost 5, with 22 bases in between. This CDR3 has 16 amino acids. CDR3 loop: CSVAGDLDRYNEKLFF. In nucleotides, the CDR3 is TGCAGCGTGGCGGGGGATCTTGACCGGTACAATGAAAAACTGTTTTTT.

In its sample, this clonotype was seen many times. V gene TRBV12-3 or TRBV12-4 combines with J gene TRBJ1-1; D is ambiguous. Trimming took 3 bases from V and 7 from J, leaving 9 bases between them. The CDR3 sequence is 12 residues long. CDR3 DNA: TGTGCCAGCAGTTTCTCGTGGAATGAAGCTTTCTTT. Its protein product is CASSFSWNEAFF.

The V and J genes are TRBV7-3 and TRBJ2-7; D is uncertain. The CDR3 sequence is 15 residues long. V shed 2 bases and J shed 2 bases, with 13 bases lying between them. CDR1 and CDR2 from the germline V gene are SGHTA and FQGTGA. This chain's CDR3 is CASSLWAAPTYEQYF. For the CDR3, the DNA is TGTGCCAGCAGCTTATGGGCAGCTCCTACCTACGAGCAGTACTTC.

This clonotype was seen only once. The V gene is TRBV7-9, the J gene TRBJ2-1, with 9 bases aligning to TRBD2. This CDR3 region has 15 residues. Trimming removed 1 base from V and 8 bases from J; junction bases left unmatched: 6. CDR1 and CDR2 from the germline V gene are SEHNR and FQNEAQ (reference sequence). The CDR3 nucleotides read TGTGCCAGCAGCTTAGGAGCGGGGGGCATGGATGAGCAGTTCTTC. This sequence encodes CASSLGAGGMDEQFF. Filled out from reference TRBV7-9 and TRBJ2-1, the complete variable domain reads DTGVSQNPRHKITKRGQNVTFRCDPISEHNRLYWYRQTLGQGPEFLTYFQNEAQLEKSRLLSDRFSAERPKGSFSTLEIQRTEQGDSAMYLCASSLGAGGMDEQFFGPGTRLTVL.

About this clonotype: A much bigger clone sits one base away, suggesting this may be a read error. This chain joins TRBV10-3 and TRBJ2-5; D perhaps matches TRBD1 (5 bases). The CDR3 contains 13 residues. The germline CDR1 and CDR2 sequences are ENHRY and SYGVKD. The ends were cut back, 10 bases at V and 3 bases at J, with 15 bases in the middle. The CDR3 DNA follows: TGTGCCAGCAGCTCCTCGACAGAAGAGACCCAGTACTTC. This gives the protein CASSSSTEETQYF.

In the case of this clonotype: This may stem from a read error, because a much larger clone lies one nucleotide away. The chain recombines TRBV6-5 with TRBJ2-5; TRBD1 aligns across 8 bases. CDR1 MNHEY and CDR2 SVGAGI come from the germline V gene. The CDR3 consists of 14 residues. The chain's CDR3 is CAGSFQGAWETQYF. The CDR3 DNA is TGTGCCGGCAGTTTTCAGGGGGCTTGGGAGACCCAGTACTTC.

The table lists this clonotype with many counts. J is TRBJ2-3 and V is TRBV7-3; D is undetermined. From germline, CDR1 is SGHTA and CDR2 FQGTGA. The length of the CDR3 is 13 residues. The V end lost 5 bases, the J end lost 3 bases, and 9 bases lay between the germline ends. DNA for the CDR3: TGTGCCAGCAGCGCCACCGGGACAGATACGCAGTATTTT. Translation: CASSATGTDTQYF.

The chain joins TRBV24-1 to TRBJ2-5, with a possible D match to TRBD2 (6 bases). Germline V gene sequence: CDR1 KGHDR, CDR2 SFDVKD. This CDR3 is 14 amino acids long. V lost 5 bases to trimming and J lost 9 bases, with 18 bases between them. The CDR3 is CATSGSYGGQPQYF. The CDR3 DNA reads TGTGCCACCAGTGGAAGTTACGGGGGTCAGCCCCAGTACTTC.

For this clonotype: A much larger clone differs from this one at a single base, so this may be a read error. Since no conserved phenylalanine or tryptophan closes the CDR3, a read error is the likely cause. The rearrangement joins TRBV20-1 to TRBJ2-5, with 16 bases fitting TRBD2. The CDR3 contains 17 residues. Germline V gives CDR1 DFQATT, CDR2 SNEGSKA (reference sequence). The junction had 6 bases not matched to a gene; V was cut back by 3 bases and J by 2 bases. CDR3 DNA: TGCAGTGCTAGTGGGTCGGGACTAGCGGGGGGGCAAGAGACCCAGTACCTC. Translation gives CSASGSGLAGGQETQYL.

This clonotype showed up many times. This CDR3 reads CASSSNRNYEQYF. The CDR3, as DNA: TGTGCCAGCAGCTCTAATAGAAACTACGAGCAGTACTTC. This chain joins TRBV5-6 and TRBJ2-7, with unresolved D. This CDR3 has 13 amino acids. Germline V lookup: CDR1 SGHDT, CDR2 YYEEEE. V was cut by 3 bases and J by 3 bases, with 10 bases left in between.

This clonotype showed up many times. The gene calls are TRBV7-8 and TRBJ2-7; TRBD2 matches at 7 bases. This CDR3 has 16 residues. Germline V gives CDR1 SGHVS, CDR2 FQNEAQ. J lost 1 base, V lost 5 bases, and 11 bases had no gene match. The DNA for the CDR3 is TGTGCCAGCAGCGCCGGACTAGTCGTCCCTTCCTACGAGCAGTACTTC. It translates to CASSAGLVVPSYEQYF.

The V and J genes are TRBV20-1 and TRBJ2-5, with TRBD2 matching over 8 bases. V dropped 6 bases and J dropped 7; count of bases not matched to a gene: 4. Germline V gives CDR1 DFQATT, CDR2 SNEGSKA (reference sequence). The CDR3 spans 11 residues. The CDR3 loop reads CSASGGATQYF. In DNA form, the CDR3 reads TGCAGTGCGAGCGGGGGCGCGACCCAGTACTTC.

The chain links TRBV12-3 or TRBV12-4 to TRBJ2-7, with 8 bases aligning to TRBD2. V shed 6 bases, J shed 2 bases, and the junction held 6 bases outside the gene matches. The CDR3 contains 14 residues. The CDR3 here is CASRSGGAPYEQYF. The CDR3 DNA reads TGTGCCAGCAGGTCCGGGGGGGCCCCCTACGAGCAGTACTTC.

CDR3 nucleotides: TGTGCCATCAGAGCAGGGGCCCTGAACACTGAAGCTTTCTTT. This translates into CAIRAGALNTEAFF. The rearrangement joins TRBV10-3 to TRBJ1-1; TRBD1 might be the D (6 bases). V was pared by 6 bases and J by 0 bases, with 11 bases between. CDR1 and CDR2 from the germline V gene are ENHRY and SYGVKD. The CDR3 extends over 14 amino acids.

This clonotype occurred many times. This chain links TRBV9 with TRBJ2-7; D is unclear. V was shortened by 0 bases and J by 2 bases, with 9 bases between the two germline ends. Germline V lookup: CDR1 SGDLS, CDR2 YYNGEE. The CDR3 is made up of 14 amino acids. CDR3 sequence (DNA): TGTGCCAGCAGCGTAGGAACTTTAACCTACGAGCAGTACTTC. It specifies CASSVGTLTYEQYF.

This clonotype appeared once. This could be a read error, since a much larger clone is one nucleotide away. The chain joins TRBV7-9 to TRBJ2-7; 7 positions match TRBD2. The CDR3 has 13 amino acids. Germline-derived CDR1 and CDR2 are SEHNR and FQNEAQ (reference sequence). CDR3 bases: TGCGCCAGCGGCCCGACTAGCCTGTACGAGCAGTACTTC. It translates to CASGPTSLYEQYF.

This clonotype was recorded once. The chain has TRBV11-2 and TRBJ1-5; a possible D gene is TRBD1 (5 bases). Germline assignment: CDR1 SGHAT and CDR2 FQNNGV. V lost 11 bases, J lost 4 bases, and 18 bases lay in between. The CDR3 length is 14 residues. CDR3 loop: CAWSHGTHNQPQHF. The CDR3 nucleotides read TGTGCCTGGAGCCATGGGACTCATAATCAGCCCCAGCATTTT.

This clonotype was seen more than once but under ten times. This rearrangement joins TRBV12-3 or TRBV12-4 to TRBJ1-1; no definite D call. V was clipped by 4 bases and J by 0 bases, with 12 bases between them. This CDR3 has 15 amino acids. Here the CDR3 DNA reads TGTGCCAGCAGTTCCGGAGGGAACATGAACACTGAAGCTTTCTTT. It yields the protein CASSSGGNMNTEAFF.

The sample holds many counts of this clonotype. The chain couples TRBV25-1 to TRBJ1-4, with 7 nucleotides matching TRBD1. CDR3 length: 15 amino acids. J lost 8 bases, V lost 0 bases, and 6 bases had no gene match. Germline CDR1 and CDR2: MGHDK and SYGVNS. This chain's CDR3 is CASSEYRGAREKLFF. The CDR3 DNA follows: TGTGCCAGCAGTGAATACAGGGGGGCGAGGGAAAAACTGTTTTTT.

Concerning this clonotype itself: Since a much larger clone is just one base distant, this may be a read error. This rearrangement joins TRBV10-3 to TRBJ1-5, with TRBD1 matching 9 bases. CDR3 length: 19 residues. Germline values: CDR1 ENHRY, CDR2 SYGVKD. CDR3 in amino acids: CASSLSYMGTGTANQPLHF. CDR3 sequence (DNA): TGTGCCAGCAGTTTATCCTATATGGGGACAGGGACAGCGAATCAGCCCCTGCATTTT.